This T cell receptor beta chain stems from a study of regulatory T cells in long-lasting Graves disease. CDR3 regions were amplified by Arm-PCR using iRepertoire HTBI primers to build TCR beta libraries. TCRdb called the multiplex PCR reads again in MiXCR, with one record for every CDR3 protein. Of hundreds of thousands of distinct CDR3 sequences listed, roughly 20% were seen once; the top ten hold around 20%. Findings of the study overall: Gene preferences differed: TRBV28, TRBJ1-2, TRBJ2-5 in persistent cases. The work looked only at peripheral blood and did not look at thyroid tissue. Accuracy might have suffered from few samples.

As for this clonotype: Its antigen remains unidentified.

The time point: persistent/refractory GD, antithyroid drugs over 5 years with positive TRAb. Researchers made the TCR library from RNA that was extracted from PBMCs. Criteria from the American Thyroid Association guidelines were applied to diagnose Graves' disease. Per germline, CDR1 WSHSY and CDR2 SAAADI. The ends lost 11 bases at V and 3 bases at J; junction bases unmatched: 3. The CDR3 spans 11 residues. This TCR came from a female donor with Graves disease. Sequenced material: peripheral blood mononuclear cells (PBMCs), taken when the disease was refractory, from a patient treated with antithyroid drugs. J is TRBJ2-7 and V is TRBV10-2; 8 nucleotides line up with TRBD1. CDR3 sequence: CAGGTGYEQYF. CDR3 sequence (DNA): TGCGCCGGGGGGACAGGCTACGAGCAGTACTTC.